The rows below give T cell receptor beta chains drawn from one sample of a study of T cells in Graves' hyperthyroidism and ophthalmopathy. A single record per CDR3 protein comes from TCRdb applying MiXCR to the multiplex PCR reads. Of about 250,000 distinct CDR3 sequences in the sample, approximately 24% are singletons; the top ten hold 35%. Sequenced: blood. Every receptor here comes from a woman between 40 and 50 years old with Graves' ophthalmopathy. Each CDR3 is given with its conserved first and last residue. The order of the fields is J gene, D gene, clone size, V gene, CDR3 DNA, CDR3 protein. A D gene is named only where the DNA matches it firmly. The listing skips clone size in some rows; elsewhere it reads once, few, many or a size class.

J gene: TRBJ2-7
D gene: TRBD2
clone size: many
V gene: TRBV30
CDR3 DNA: TGTGCCTGCTCAGCGGGGGGGATTGAAGAGCAGTACTTC
CDR3 protein: CACSAGGIEEQYF

J gene: TRBJ2-5
D gene: TRBD2
clone size: .
V gene: TRBV11-2
CDR3 DNA: TGTGCCAGCAGCTTAAACCTAGCGGGAGAATGGGAGACCCAGTACTTC
CDR3 protein: CASSLNLAGEWETQYF

J gene: TRBJ2-7
D gene: TRBD2
clone size: few
V gene: TRBV3-1
CDR3 DNA: TGTGCCAGCAGCCCCCTCAGCAGCGGGGGCGAATCCTACGAGCAGTACTTC
CDR3 protein: CASSPLSSGGESYEQYF

J gene: TRBJ2-5
D gene: .
clone size: many
V gene: TRBV19
CDR3 DNA: TGTGCCAGTAGTCGACATGAGCAAGAGACCCAGTACTTC
CDR3 protein: CASSRHEQETQYF

J gene: TRBJ1-5
D gene: .
clone size: once
V gene: TRBV6-1
CDR3 DNA: TGTGCCAGCAGTGCAGAGGACGGAGATCAGCCCCAGCATTTT
CDR3 protein: CASSAEDGDQPQHF

J gene: TRBJ2-7
D gene: TRBD2
clone size: .
V gene: TRBV11-2
CDR3 DNA: TGTGCCAGCAGCTTCGACGGACTAGCGGGACTCTACGAGCAGTACTTC
CDR3 protein: CASSFDGLAGLYEQYF

J gene: TRBJ2-2
D gene: .
clone size: many
V gene: TRBV6-5
CDR3 DNA: TGTGCCAGCAGTTACAACAGTGCCGGGGAGCTGTTTTTT
CDR3 protein: CASSYNSAGELFF

J gene: TRBJ1-3
D gene: .
clone size: many
V gene: TRBV11-1
CDR3 DNA: TGTGCCAGCAGAACGGACAGCTTCTCTGGAAACACCATATATTTT
CDR3 protein: CASRTDSFSGNTIYF

J gene: TRBJ2-7
D gene: TRBD2
clone size: .
V gene: TRBV15
CDR3 DNA: TGTGCCACCAGCAGAGACCTAGCGGGAGGGTTCTACGAGCAGTACTTC
CDR3 protein: CATSRDLAGGFYEQYF

J gene: TRBJ1-3
D gene: .
clone size: .
V gene: TRBV6-1
CDR3 DNA: TGTGCCAGCAGAGCAAGCTCTGGAAACACCATATATTTT
CDR3 protein: CASRASSGNTIYF

J gene: TRBJ2-2
D gene: .
clone size: many
V gene: TRBV11-2
CDR3 DNA: TGTGCCAGCAGCTTAGATGGGGGCCGCACCGGGGAGCTGTTTTTT
CDR3 protein: CASSLDGGRTGELFF

J gene: TRBJ1-1
D gene: TRBD1
clone size: many
V gene: TRBV12-3/TRBV12-4
CDR3 DNA: TGTGCCAGCAGTTCCGGGACAGGGTACTTCTTT
CDR3 protein: CASSSGTGYFF

J gene: TRBJ2-7
D gene: TRBD2
clone size: many
V gene: TRBV5-1
CDR3 DNA: TGCGCCAGCAGCCCGCGGGGAAAAATGGGGCTAGCGGGAGCCCACGAGCAGTACTTC
CDR3 protein: CASSPRGKMGLAGAHEQYF

J gene: TRBJ1-5
D gene: .
clone size: many
V gene: TRBV6-5
CDR3 DNA: TGTGCCAGCAGTATCGTTCGGGACAATCAGCCCCAGCATTTT
CDR3 protein: CASSIVRDNQPQHF

J gene: TRBJ1-5
D gene: .
clone size: .
V gene: TRBV28
CDR3 DNA: TGTGCCAGTGCAGGGACGGGCAATCAGCCCCAGCATTTT
CDR3 protein: CASAGTGNQPQHF

J gene: TRBJ2-2
D gene: .
clone size: many
V gene: TRBV19
CDR3 DNA: TGTGCCAGCCACAAGGGCGATTACACCGGGGAGCTGTTTTTT
CDR3 protein: CASHKGDYTGELFF

J gene: TRBJ1-3
D gene: .
clone size: many
V gene: TRBV20-1
CDR3 DNA: TGCAGTGCTAGAGCCCCGGACAGAAGTCGCTCTGGAAACACCATATATTTT
CDR3 protein: CSARAPDRSRSGNTIYF

J gene: TRBJ2-7
D gene: TRBD2
clone size: few
V gene: TRBV4-1
CDR3 DNA: TGCGCCAGCAGCCAAGAACTAGCGGGAGGACGGCCTTACGAGCAGTACTTC
CDR3 protein: CASSQELAGGRPYEQYF

J gene: TRBJ2-2
D gene: .
clone size: .
V gene: TRBV5-1
CDR3 DNA: TGCGCCAGCAATGTGAACACCGGGGAGCTGTTTTTT
CDR3 protein: CASNVNTGELFF

J gene: TRBJ2-7
D gene: TRBD1
clone size: few
V gene: TRBV27
CDR3 DNA: TGTGCCAGCAGTTTATTAGGACAGGGGGCTCCCTACGAGCAGTACTTC
CDR3 protein: CASSLLGQGAPYEQYF

J gene: TRBJ2-7
D gene: TRBD2
clone size: many
V gene: TRBV30
CDR3 DNA: TGTGCCTGGTCCCGGGGGGGCGGTCCCTACGAGCAGTACTTC
CDR3 protein: CAWSRGGGPYEQYF

J gene: TRBJ2-7
D gene: TRBD1
clone size: many
V gene: TRBV28
CDR3 DNA: TGTGCCAGCAGTTTTTACGGGACAGGATTATACGAGCAGTACTTC
CDR3 protein: CASSFYGTGLYEQYF

J gene: TRBJ2-5
D gene: TRBD1
clone size: many
V gene: TRBV30
CDR3 DNA: TGTGCCTTGGCGACAGGGACAGAGACCCAGTACTTC
CDR3 protein: CALATGTETQYF

J gene: TRBJ2-2
D gene: TRBD2
clone size: many
V gene: TRBV20-1
CDR3 DNA: TGCAGTGCCAGGACTAGCGGGGCCGGGGAGCTGTTTTTT
CDR3 protein: CSARTSGAGELFF

J gene: TRBJ2-4
D gene: TRBD2
clone size: many
V gene: TRBV6-5
CDR3 DNA: TGTGCCAGCAGTATCCAGCGGGATCCAAACATTCAGTACTTC
CDR3 protein: CASSIQRDPNIQYF

J gene: TRBJ2-7
D gene: .
clone size: many
V gene: TRBV7-2
CDR3 DNA: TGTGCCAGCAGCTCCCGGACAGCAACCTACGAGCAGTACTTC
CDR3 protein: CASSSRTATYEQYF

J gene: TRBJ1-5
D gene: .
clone size: many
V gene: TRBV6-5
CDR3 DNA: TGTGCCAGCAGTTACCTTGGACGGTTAAATCAGCCCCAGCATTTT
CDR3 protein: CASSYLGRLNQPQHF

J gene: TRBJ2-2
D gene: .
clone size: .
V gene: TRBV14
CDR3 DNA: TGTGCCAGCAGCCAAGTGGGCAGGGGCTCAAAGACTTCGACCGGGGAGCTGTTTTTT
CDR3 protein: CASSQVGRGSKTSTGELFF

J gene: TRBJ2-7
D gene: .
clone size: .
V gene: TRBV6-1
CDR3 DNA: TGTGCCAGCAGTAAACTAAACAGCGTAGCAACCTACGAGCAGTACTTC
CDR3 protein: CASSKLNSVATYEQYF

J gene: TRBJ2-5
D gene: .
clone size: many
V gene: TRBV12-3/TRBV12-4
CDR3 DNA: TGTGCCAGCAGTCGAGGGGAGACCCAGTACTTC
CDR3 protein: CASSRGETQYF

J gene: TRBJ1-2
D gene: .
clone size: many
V gene: TRBV2
CDR3 DNA: TGTGCCAGCAGTGAAGTAAGAGAGGGCGGCTACACCTTC
CDR3 protein: CASSEVREGGYTF

J gene: TRBJ1-5
D gene: .
clone size: .
V gene: TRBV20-1
CDR3 DNA: TGCAGTGCTCAAAATAGCAATCAGCCCCAGCATTTT
CDR3 protein: CSAQNSNQPQHF

J gene: TRBJ1-1
D gene: TRBD1
clone size: .
V gene: TRBV10-3
CDR3 DNA: TGTGCCATCAGTGAGTTCGAGGGGGCGGGCACTGAAGCTTTCTTT
CDR3 protein: CAISEFEGAGTEAFF

J gene: TRBJ1-3
D gene: .
clone size: many
V gene: TRBV7-2
CDR3 DNA: TGTGCCAGCAGCTTGAGAAGCTCTGGAAACACCATATATTTT
CDR3 protein: CASSLRSSGNTIYF

J gene: TRBJ1-5
D gene: .
clone size: many
V gene: TRBV28
CDR3 DNA: TGTGCCAGCAGCCCAGCTCAGACAGGTCTGAGGCAGCCCCAGCATTTT
CDR3 protein: CASSPAQTGLRQPQHF

J gene: TRBJ1-2
D gene: .
clone size: many
V gene: TRBV20-1
CDR3 DNA: TGCAGTGCTTCACCTCACAGGAGAAGCTATGGCTACACCTTC
CDR3 protein: CSASPHRRSYGYTF

J gene: TRBJ1-2
D gene: .
clone size: many
V gene: TRBV30
CDR3 DNA: TGTGCCTGGAGTTCTCTATCCCCTGGCTACACCTTC
CDR3 protein: CAWSSLSPGYTF

J gene: TRBJ2-6
D gene: .
clone size: many
V gene: TRBV11-2
CDR3 DNA: TGTGCCAGCAGCCCCCAGCTGGGGGCCAACGTCCTGACTTTC
CDR3 protein: CASSPQLGANVLTF

J gene: TRBJ2-5
D gene: TRBD2
clone size: many
V gene: TRBV9
CDR3 DNA: TGTGCCAGCAGCGTAGGGACTAGCCTCCAAGAGACCCAGTACTTC
CDR3 protein: CASSVGTSLQETQYF

J gene: TRBJ2-3
D gene: .
clone size: many
V gene: TRBV6-5
CDR3 DNA: TGTGCCAGCAGTTACTCGACAGGCACAGATACGCAGTATTTT
CDR3 protein: CASSYSTGTDTQYF

J gene: TRBJ1-1
D gene: .
clone size: many
V gene: TRBV29-1
CDR3 DNA: TGCAGCGCTTCCGGGACGGTGAACACTGAAGCTTTCTTT
CDR3 protein: CSASGTVNTEAFF

J gene: TRBJ1-5
D gene: .
clone size: .
V gene: TRBV6-1
CDR3 DNA: TGTGCCAGCAGCGCCAACCTCCATAGCAATCAGCCCCAGCATTTT
CDR3 protein: CASSANLHSNQPQHF

J gene: TRBJ2-7
D gene: TRBD1
clone size: .
V gene: TRBV12-3/TRBV12-4
CDR3 DNA: TGTGCCAGCAGTTTCCAAGTCGGGACAGGCTCCTACGAGCAGTACTTC
CDR3 protein: CASSFQVGTGSYEQYF

J gene: TRBJ2-7
D gene: .
clone size: once
V gene: TRBV7-9
CDR3 DNA: TGTGCCAGCAGCTTTACCCGGGTATCACCTTACGAGCAGTACTTC
CDR3 protein: CASSFTRVSPYEQYF

J gene: TRBJ2-5
D gene: .
clone size: many
V gene: TRBV7-2
CDR3 DNA: TGTGCCAGCAGCCAGGACGTTAGTGTACCAACCCAGTACTTC
CDR3 protein: CASSQDVSVPTQYF

J gene: TRBJ1-5
D gene: TRBD1
clone size: many
V gene: TRBV20-1
CDR3 DNA: TGCAGTGCTGTGGGACAGGGGTTGGGTAATCAGCCCCAGCATTTT
CDR3 protein: CSAVGQGLGNQPQHF

J gene: TRBJ2-7
D gene: .
clone size: many
V gene: TRBV7-2
CDR3 DNA: TGTGCCAGCAGCTCCGGGACAAGGCCCTACGAGCAGTACTTC
CDR3 protein: CASSSGTRPYEQYF

J gene: TRBJ2-7
D gene: .
clone size: many
V gene: TRBV27
CDR3 DNA: TGTGCCAGCGGGGCAGGCTTCTCCTACGAGCAGTACTTC
CDR3 protein: CASGAGFSYEQYF

J gene: TRBJ2-4
D gene: .
clone size: many
V gene: TRBV12-3/TRBV12-4
CDR3 DNA: TGTGCCAGCAGTCCGGCCAAAAACATTCAGTACTTC
CDR3 protein: CASSPAKNIQYF

J gene: TRBJ1-2
D gene: TRBD1
clone size: many
V gene: TRBV12-3/TRBV12-4
CDR3 DNA: TGTGCCAGCAGCCTCTGGGGACAGGGGATGTCTGTCTATGGCTACACCTTC
CDR3 protein: CASSLWGQGMSVYGYTF

J gene: TRBJ1-5
D gene: .
clone size: many
V gene: TRBV28
CDR3 DNA: TGTGCCTCGACGGTTAGCAATCAGCCCCAGCATTTT
CDR3 protein: CASTVSNQPQHF

J gene: TRBJ2-7
D gene: .
clone size: .
V gene: TRBV11-2
CDR3 DNA: TGTGCCAGCAGCCCAGAGATTGGTTGGCAGCCTATCTCCTACGAGCAGTACTTC
CDR3 protein: CASSPEIGWQPISYEQYF

J gene: TRBJ1-2
D gene: .
clone size: many
V gene: TRBV25-1
CDR3 DNA: TGTGCCAGCAGCCCAGTGTCGGGGCAGGCTGGTAACTATGGCTACACCTTC
CDR3 protein: CASSPVSGQAGNYGYTF

J gene: TRBJ2-2
D gene: .
clone size: many
V gene: TRBV18
CDR3 DNA: TGTGCCAGCTCACCACGACGTGCGAACACCGGGGAGCTGTTTTTT
CDR3 protein: CASSPRRANTGELFF

J gene: TRBJ2-2
D gene: .
clone size: many
V gene: TRBV20-1
CDR3 DNA: TGCAGTGCTAGCATACAGCTAACGAGGGGCACCGGGGAGCTGTTTTTT
CDR3 protein: CSASIQLTRGTGELFF